Shown below are 21 T cell receptor beta chains from a single sample sequenced in a study of T-cell reconstitution after alpha-beta-depleted transplantation in children. Using unique molecular identifiers, the investigators prepared the TCRbeta library. Via MiXCR, TCRdb re-called the PCR reads, giving one row per CDR3 protein. Among hundreds of thousands of distinct CDR3 sequences listed, around 9.9% were seen once. The sequences come from PBMCs, collected before TCRalphabeta/CD19-depleted stem cell transplant. The origin of the receptors is a child less than two years old with acute myeloid leukemia, due to receive a stem cell transplant.

This clonotype was detected ten times or more. The chain uses TRBV20-1 and TRBJ1-5, with D uncertain. Trimming shortened V by 3 bases and J by 6 bases, and 9 bases separated the two germline ends. The CDR3 contains 12 residues. Germline loops: CDR1 DFQATT, CDR2 SNEGSKA (reference sequence). The CDR3: CSASMGGQPQHF. CDR3 coding DNA: TGCAGTGCTAGTATGGGAGGTCAGCCCCAGCATTTT.

Many counts were recorded for this clonotype. The CDR3 DNA reads as TGTGCCAGCAGCGAGGGGATCTCGAACACCGGGGAGCTGTTTTTT. It translates to CASSEGISNTGELFF. This chain connects TRBV12-3 or TRBV12-4 to TRBJ2-2; perhaps D is TRBD1 or TRBD2 (5 bases each). Trimming stripped 6 bases from V and 0 bases from J, with 11 bases between. The CDR3 contains 15 residues.

This clonotype was observed at least ten times. The chain combines TRBV24-1 with TRBJ2-5; a weak D match, TRBD2 (7 bases). V shed 0 bases and J shed 2 bases, with 9 bases lying between them. This CDR3 is built from 15 residues. Germline V gene lookup returns CDR1 KGHDR and CDR2 SFDVKD. CDR3 bases: TGTGCCACCAGTGATTTGGCGGGGGCTCAAGAGACCCAGTACTTC. This gives the protein CATSDLAGAQETQYF.

There are many counts of this clonotype. This chain uses TRBV7-2 with TRBJ1-6, with TRBD1 identical over 9 bases. The V segment lost 4 bases and the J segment 7 bases; nucleotides outside the gene matches: 2. There are 14 residues in the CDR3. Germline CDR1 and CDR2: SGHTA and FQGNSA. The CDR3 loop reads CASSYGTGNSPLHF. DNA of the CDR3: TGTGCCAGCAGCTACGGGACAGGGAATTCACCCCTCCACTTT. Drawing the rest from reference TRBV7-2 and TRBJ1-6, the complete variable domain is GAGVSQSPSNKVTEKGKDVELRCDPISGHTALYWYRQSLGQGLEFLIYFQGNSAPDKSGLPSDRFSAERTGGSVSTLTIQRTQQEDSAVYLCASSYGTGNSPLHFGNGTRLTVT.

There are a few counts of this clonotype. The chain joins TRBV25-1 to TRBJ2-6; either TRBD1 or TRBD2 may supply D (6 bases each). This CDR3 contains 15 residues. Trimming stripped 3 bases from V and 3 bases from J, with 9 bases between. In germline, CDR1 is MGHDK, CDR2 SYGVNS. The CDR3 here is CASSEEGDGANVLTF. In DNA, the CDR3 is TGTGCCAGCAGTGAGGAGGGGGATGGGGCCAACGTCCTGACTTTC.

This clonotype was counted ten times or more. This chain uses TRBV5-1 with TRBJ2-3; 11 bases line up with TRBD2. CDR3 length equals 15 residues. The germline gives CDR1 SGHRS, CDR2 YFSETQ. Unmatched junction bases numbered 4, after V lost 5 bases and J lost 2 bases. Here the CDR3 reads CASRLLAGVTDTQYF. In DNA, the CDR3 is TGCGCCAGCAGACTACTAGCGGGAGTCACAGATACGCAGTATTTT.

Many counts were recorded for this clonotype. This sequence joins TRBV9 and TRBJ1-6; tentative D call: TRBD1 (5 bases). CDR3 length: 15 amino acids. CDR1 SGDLS and CDR2 YYNGEE come from the germline V gene. Trimming removed 2 bases from V and 6 bases from J, with 12 bases in between. The DNA of the CDR3 is TGTGCCAGCAGCGTGGTAGACAGAGGTAATTCACCCCTCCACTTT. It is translated as CASSVVDRGNSPLHF.

In this sample, this clonotype turned up many times. Sequence at one end of the junction differs from germline and may be a read error. The chain couples TRBV3-1 to TRBJ2-7, with D perhaps TRBD2 (5 bases). Germline V gives CDR1 LGHDT, CDR2 YNNKEL (reference sequence). This CDR3 contains 12 residues. CDR3 sequence: CASSQDRGPPLF. The DNA of the CDR3 is TGTGCCAGCAGCCAAGACAGAGGGCCTCCCCTTTTC.

The J gene is TRBJ2-3, the V gene TRBV3-1; 14 positions agree with TRBD2. The germline V gene has CDR1 LGHDT and CDR2 YNNKEL (reference sequence). Trimming took 1 base from V and 0 from J; bases not matched to a gene: 6. The length of the CDR3 is 19 residues. For the CDR3, the DNA is TGTGCCAGCAGCCAAGGTAGACTAGCGGGGGGGACGAGCACAGATACGCAGTATTTT. Protein product: CASSQGRLAGGTSTDTQYF.

At least ten counts were recorded for this clonotype. The chain employs TRBV7-2 and TRBJ2-1; 8 nucleotides match TRBD2. V shed 5 bases, J shed 10 bases, and the junction held 7 bases outside the gene matches. This CDR3 is built from 13 residues. The germline V gene has CDR1 SGHTA and CDR2 FQGNSA. The DNA of the CDR3 is TGTGCCAGCAGCCCGGGACTAGTTTTCGAGCAGTTCTTC. Protein product: CASSPGLVFEQFF. The full variable domain, completed using reference TRBV7-2 and TRBJ2-1, is GAGVSQSPSNKVTEKGKDVELRCDPISGHTALYWYRQSLGQGLEFLIYFQGNSAPDKSGLPSDRFSAERTGGSVSTLTIQRTQQEDSAVYLCASSPGLVFEQFFGPGTRLTVL.

This clonotype has at least ten counts. The chain has TRBV7-9 and TRBJ1-2, with D perhaps TRBD1 (6 bases). The CDR3 length is 13 residues. CDR1 is SEHNR and CDR2 is FQNEAQ in the germline V gene (reference sequence). V was trimmed by 6 bases and J by 4 bases, leaving 12 bases between them. CDR3 in amino acids: CASREGTSYGYTF. CDR3 sequence (DNA): TGTGCCAGCAGGGAGGGGACAAGCTATGGCTACACCTTC.

The table lists this clonotype with many counts. This chain uses TRBV27 with TRBJ1-2, with D possibly being TRBD1 (5 bases). Germline lookup yields CDR1 MNHEY and CDR2 SMNVEV (reference sequence). V lost 8 bases and J 7 bases, leaving 20 bases between the germline ends. The CDR3 loop spans 14 amino acids. The CDR3, as DNA: TGTGCCAGCGCAGATAGTAGGGGTTGGGTTGGCTACACCTTC. Protein sequence: CASADSRGWVGYTF.

This clonotype has at least ten counts. The chain recombines TRBV7-9 with TRBJ2-2, with TRBD2 matching over 11 bases. CDR1 and CDR2 (germline): SEHNR, FQNEAQ (reference sequence). The CDR3 spans 15 residues. J was trimmed by 4 bases and V by 11 bases; bases with no gene match: 9. DNA of the CDR3: TGTGCCCCCGGGAGACTAGCGGGAAGCACCGGGGAGCTGTTTTTT. Its protein is CAPGRLAGSTGELFF.

This clonotype has only a few counts. Given a much more abundant clone one base away, this may be a read error. The chain employs TRBV29-1 and TRBJ1-1, with 7 bases matching TRBD1. Germline-derived CDR1 and CDR2 are SQVTM and ANQGSEA. V dropped 7 bases and J dropped 0; count of bases not matched to a gene: 5. The CDR3 totals 13 residues. DNA for the CDR3: TGCAGCGCCTCGGGACAGTTGAACACTGAAGCTTTCTTT. It yields the protein CSASGQLNTEAFF.

At least ten counts were recorded for this clonotype. V gene TRBV6-5 combines with J gene TRBJ1-1; the D is unclear. Trimming left V 7 bases short and J 4 bases short, with 13 bases between. Looked up from germline, CDR1 is MNHEY and CDR2 is SVGAGI. CDR3 length equals 13 residues. CDR3 DNA sequence: TGTGCCAGCACGGTGGCGGCGCCCACTGAAGCTTTCTTT. Amino acid sequence: CASTVAAPTEAFF.

This clonotype came up a few times. The V call is TRBV18, the J call TRBJ1-5, with no clear D. V gave up 5 bases and J gave up 3 bases, with 11 bases separating them. There are 14 residues in the CDR3. In germline, CDR1 is KGHSH, CDR2 LQKENI. CDR3 sequence reads: CASSKTGNNQPQHF. The CDR3 DNA reads TGTGCCAGCTCAAAAACCGGGAACAATCAGCCCCAGCATTTT.

This clonotype was seen many times. The chain is built from TRBV4-2 and TRBJ1-2; D is uncertain. Germline V CDR1 and CDR2: LGHNA, YNFKEQ. V lost 0 bases and J 4 bases, leaving 3 bases between the germline ends. This CDR3 has 12 residues. The CDR3 sequence: CASSQDAYGYTF. For the CDR3, the DNA is TGTGCCAGCAGCCAAGATGCCTATGGCTACACCTTC.

This clonotype occurred many times. This chain links TRBV6-2 or TRBV6-3 with TRBJ2-2; D not certain. Trimming left V 7 bases short and J 0 bases short, with 12 bases between. Germline loops: CDR1 MNHEY, CDR2 SVGEGT. This CDR3 spans 15 amino acids. CDR3 sequence: CASNHRAANTGELFF. The CDR3 DNA is TGTGCCAGCAATCATAGGGCAGCGAACACCGGGGAGCTGTTTTTT.

This clonotype was recorded many times. This sequence joins TRBV28 and TRBJ2-7; TRBD2 is a possible D gene (6 bases). This CDR3 is built from 13 residues. Germline V gene data show CDR1 as MDHEN and CDR2 as SYDVKM. The germline V and J ends were trimmed by 7 bases and 2 bases, with 12 bases remaining between them. CDR3 sequence: CASNSGLAYEQYF. Here the CDR3 DNA reads TGTGCCAGCAATTCGGGACTTGCCTACGAGCAGTACTTC.

This clonotype was observed many times. V is TRBV10-2 and J is TRBJ2-1; 13 positions agree with TRBD2. V was clipped by 3 bases and J by 3 bases; unmatched bases: 8. The CDR3 is made up of 18 amino acids. CDR1 WSHSY and CDR2 SAAADI come from the germline V gene. The CDR3 nucleotides are TGCGCCAGCAGTGATTACGGGACTAGCGGGGATTACTACAATGAGCAGTTCTTC. Amino acid sequence: CASSDYGTSGDYYNEQFF.

This clonotype came up many times. The rearrangement joins TRBV27 to TRBJ1-6; a possible D gene is TRBD1 (5 bases). V was shortened by 1 base and J by 8 bases, with 21 bases between the two germline ends. The CDR3 has 18 amino acids. Germline lookup yields CDR1 MNHEY and CDR2 SMNVEV (reference sequence). The CDR3 sequence: CASSLFSRTRVNDSPLHF. The CDR3 DNA sequence: TGTGCCAGCAGTTTATTCTCCCGAACCAGGGTCAATGATTCACCCCTCCACTTT.